A single sample gave rise to the 12 T cell receptor beta chains below, sequenced in a study of monozygotic twins with inflammatory bowel disease. Each CDR3 protein gets one entry in TCRdb, which reprocessed the 5' RACE reads and gives no DNA. The specimen's table records about 130,000 distinct CDR3 sequences. The sequenced material came from blood. Every receptor here comes from a human donor with ulcerative colitis or Crohn's disease, or a healthy co-twin of an affected twin (not recorded which).

The chain is built from TRBV9 and TRBJ2-7; TCRdb gives TRBD2 as the D gene, but with no DNA this cannot be confirmed. The CDR3 extends over 14 amino acids. The germline V gene has CDR1 SGDLS and CDR2 YYNGEE. CDR3 residues: CASSLTTDLNEQYF.

CDR3 loop: CASSRGRWHEQFF. The chain employs TRBV14 and TRBJ2-1; without DNA, the TCRdb call of TRBD1 cannot be checked. CDR1 is SGHDN, CDR2 FVKESK, per germline. The CDR3 is 13 residues long.

The rearrangement joins TRBV12-3 or TRBV12-4 to TRBJ1-2; TCRdb calls TRBD1, which cannot be checked without DNA. The CDR3 totals 14 residues. The CDR3: CASSLGGGVYGYTF.

The J gene is TRBJ1-2, the V gene TRBV5-1; there is no DNA to check the TCRdb D call of TRBD1. This CDR3 contains 15 residues. Germline V gene data show CDR1 as SGHRS and CDR2 as YFSETQ. The CDR3 spells CASSPMDSRNYGYTF.

V and J are TRBV20-1 and TRBJ1-3; TCRdb's D call of TRBD1 is untestable without DNA. From germline, CDR1 is DFQATT and CDR2 SNEGSKA (reference sequence). The CDR3 has 19 amino acids. CDR3 protein: CSARDLRAQASSSGNTIYF.

This chain connects TRBV7-2 to TRBJ2-7; TCRdb's D gene call, TRBD1, goes unchecked for lack of DNA. The germline V gene encodes CDR1 SGHTA and CDR2 FQGNSA. CDR3 length: 16 amino acids. The CDR3: CASSLVGTGGMDEQYF.

The J gene is TRBJ1-4, the V gene TRBV7-9; checking the TCRdb D call of TRBD1 is not possible without DNA. CDR1 and CDR2 from the germline V gene are SEHNR and FQNEAQ (reference sequence). There are 16 residues in the CDR3. The CDR3 reads CASSRRAGTGDEKLFF.

The V and J genes are TRBV27 and TRBJ2-2; TCRdb designates TRBD2, a call that cannot be tested without DNA. CDR1 is MNHEY, CDR2 SMNVEV, per germline (reference sequence). This CDR3 region has 15 residues. The CDR3 is CASSILATNTGELFF.

The chain couples TRBV19 to TRBJ1-2; the TCRdb call, TRBD1, lacks DNA for checking. This CDR3 contains 14 residues. Germline V gene lookup returns CDR1 LNHDA and CDR2 SQIVND (reference sequence). CDR3 sequence reads: CASRAQGRNYGYTF.

The chain employs TRBV5-1 and TRBJ1-3; checking the TCRdb D call of TRBD1 is not possible without DNA. This CDR3 has 16 amino acids. From germline, CDR1 is SGHRS and CDR2 YFSETQ. Here the CDR3 reads CASSLVGRDSGNTIYF. Full variable domain (rest looked up from reference TRBV5-1 and TRBJ1-3): KAGVTQTPRYLIKTRGQQVTLSCSPISGHRSVSWYQQTPGQGLQFLFEYFSETQRNKGNFPGRFSGRQFSNSRSEMNVSTLELGDSALYLCASSLVGRDSGNTIYFGEGSWLTVV.

This rearrangement joins TRBV18 to TRBJ1-5; TCRdb selects TRBD1, and the lack of DNA leaves this call unchecked. The CDR3 loop spans 14 amino acids. The germline V gene encodes CDR1 KGHSH and CDR2 LQKENI. CDR3 amino acids: CASSGQGSNQPQHF.

The chain uses TRBV24-1 and TRBJ1-1; lacking DNA, the TRBD1 call made by TCRdb goes unchecked. CDR1 is KGHDR, CDR2 SFDVKD, per germline. The CDR3 extends over 15 amino acids. The CDR3 here is CATSGRTGGNTEAFF.